Presented here are 18 T cell receptor beta chains from one specimen sequenced in a study of blood T cell repertoires in COVID-19. TCRdb's table, derived via immunoSEQ multiplex PCR, lists solely in-frame clones and lacks some. This sample has approximately 500,000 clones, with 89% found just once. Sequencing was done on a sample of peripheral blood. The receptors here all came from a man younger than 35 with COVID-19, enrolled during active disease.

The chain is built from TRBV18 and TRBJ1-6; 8 nucleotides align to TRBD1. The germline V gene has CDR1 KGHSH and CDR2 LQKENI. The CDR3 loop spans 14 amino acids. With V trimmed by 6 bases and J by 8 bases, 6 bases remained unmatched. CDR3 protein: CASSPGGRDSPLHF. The CDR3, as DNA: TGTGCCAGCTCTCCAGGGGGCCGGGATTCACCCCTCCACTTT.

This clone was counted once. Here the CDR3 reads CASSPPGPREDTQYF. For the CDR3, the DNA is TGTGCCAGCAGCCCACCGGGACCCCGGGAGGATACGCAGTATTTT. The rearrangement joins TRBV7-8 to TRBJ2-3; D may be TRBD2 (6 bases). Germline V gene lookup returns CDR1 SGHVS and CDR2 FQNEAQ. V was shortened by 5 bases and J by 6 bases, with 18 bases between the two germline ends. This CDR3 has 15 residues.

About this clone: A read error may account for a junction end that differs from germline. The chain carries TRBV4-1 and TRBJ2-1, with D perhaps TRBD1 (5 bases). Germline V gene sequence: CDR1 MGHRA, CDR2 YSYEKL. This CDR3 is 14 amino acids long. The CDR3 spells CASSPRASSNEQFF. The CDR3 bases are TGCGCCAGCAGCCCCAGGGCCTCCTCCAATGAGCAGTTCTTC.

The chain recombines TRBV7-7 with TRBJ2-2; tentative D call: TRBD1 (6 bases). V lost 4 bases and J lost 6, with 21 bases in between. The CDR3 consists of 17 residues. Germline CDR1 reads SSHAT; CDR2 reads FNYEAQ (reference sequence). The CDR3: CASSSGRTAAEPGELFF. CDR3 DNA: TGTGCCAGCAGCTCCGGCAGGACAGCAGCAGAGCCCGGGGAGCTGTTTTTT.

The chain recombines TRBV30 with TRBJ2-7, with 13 bases fitting TRBD2. The CDR3 sequence is 18 residues long. Germline V gene data show CDR1 as GTSNPN and CDR2 as SVGIG (reference sequence). Trimming at V came to 3 bases and at J to 2 bases, leaving 13 bases not matched to a gene. The CDR3 sequence is CAWSEAGLAGDRTYEQYF. As DNA, the CDR3 is TGTGCCTGGAGCGAAGCTGGACTAGCGGGAGACCGAACCTACGAGCAGTACTTC.

This chain connects TRBV11-3 to TRBJ2-1; the match to TRBD1 covers 10 bases. CDR3 length: 15 residues. Unmatched junction bases numbered 8, after V lost 4 bases and J lost 8 bases. Germline V lookup: CDR1 SGHNT, CDR2 YENEEA. Here the CDR3 DNA reads TGTGCCAGCAGCTCCTGGACAGGGGGACTTCATGAGCAGTTCTTC. As protein: CASSSWTGGLHEQFF.

The V call is TRBV5-1, the J call TRBJ2-1, with unresolved D. V gave up 0 bases and J gave up 7 bases, with 5 bases separating them. Looked up from germline, CDR1 is SGHRS and CDR2 is YFSETQ. The CDR3 totals 12 residues. The CDR3 DNA is TGCGCCAGCAGCTTGGGCGAAAATGAGCAGTTCTTC. Protein product: CASSLGENEQFF.

The genes are TRBV2 and TRBJ2-1; no definite D call. V was shortened by 3 bases and J by 5 bases, with 8 bases between the two germline ends. This CDR3 is 13 amino acids long. Germline lookup yields CDR1 SNHLY and CDR2 FYNNEI. The CDR3 is CASSDEPDNEQFF. CDR3 DNA: TGTGCCAGCAGTGACGAGCCGGACAATGAGCAGTTCTTC.

The chain has TRBV7-2 and TRBJ1-2, with TRBD1 matching over 10 bases. The germline gives CDR1 SGHTA, CDR2 FQGNSA. There are 16 residues in the CDR3. V dropped 2 bases and J dropped 4; count of bases not matched to a gene: 7. In nucleotides, the CDR3 is TGTGCCAGCAGCTTATCAGGACAGGGGGTATTCTATGGCTACACCTTC. Its translation is CASSLSGQGVFYGYTF.

This CDR3 is CASRSLSAGYDGELFF. The CDR3 DNA is TGCGCCAGCAGGTCCCTCTCCGCAGGGTATGACGGGGAGCTGTTTTTT. This chain uses TRBV5-1 with TRBJ2-2, with D maybe TRBD1 (5 bases). The CDR3 has 16 amino acids. Per germline, CDR1 SGHRS and CDR2 YFSETQ. V was pared by 5 bases and J by 7 bases, with 21 bases between.

V gene TRBV6-5 combines with J gene TRBJ2-3, with 7 bases aligning to TRBD2. CDR3 length: 14 residues. V trimming: 8 bases; J trimming: 4 bases; junction bases outside the gene matches: 9. Germline CDR1 is MNHEY and CDR2 is SVGAGI. The chain's CDR3 is CASLADLEADTQYF. The CDR3 bases are TGTGCCAGCCTAGCGGACTTGGAAGCAGATACGCAGTATTTT.

This sequence joins TRBV3-1 (or the pseudogene TRBV3-2) and TRBJ2-1; TRBD1 is a possible D gene (5 bases). This CDR3 region has 14 residues. The V end was cut by 1 base, the J end by 8 bases, with 12 bases between. Germline lookup yields CDR1 LGHDT and CDR2 YNNKEL (reference sequence). Here the CDR3 reads CASSQGYRGYEQFF. The DNA for the CDR3 is TGTGCCAGCAGCCAAGGCTATAGGGGATATGAGCAGTTCTTC.

This chain connects TRBV29-1 to TRBJ1-1; D is unresolved. Trimming cost V 6 bases and J 0 bases, with 11 bases left between them. This CDR3 region has 13 residues. Germline assignment: CDR1 SQVTM and CDR2 ANQGSEA. The CDR3 DNA follows: TGCAGCGTCACACAGATACTGAACACTGAAGCTTTCTTT. Translation gives CSVTQILNTEAFF.

The chain has TRBV25-1 and TRBJ2-3, with 7 bases aligning to TRBD2. Germline V gives CDR1 MGHDK, CDR2 SYGVNS. V lost 7 bases to trimming and J lost 1 base; unmatched junction nucleotides: 8. The CDR3 consists of 15 residues. CDR3 in DNA: TGTGCCAGCAAACTCGGGACTATGGGCACAGATACGCAGTATTTT. Protein: CASKLGTMGTDTQYF.

This chain joins TRBV27 and TRBJ1-2, with 9 positions matching TRBD1. V was clipped by 6 bases and J by 5 bases; unmatched bases: 4. Looked up from germline, CDR1 is MNHEY and CDR2 is SMNVEV (reference sequence). The CDR3 totals 13 residues. The CDR3 loop is CASSRDRGYGYTF. The CDR3 region has the DNA TGTGCCAGCAGCCGAGACAGGGGGTATGGCTACACCTTC.

The CDR3 nucleotides are TGTGCCAGCAGCAGGGGGCAGGATGGCTACACCTTC. It codes for CASSRGQDGYTF. This chain joins TRBV3-1 (or the pseudogene TRBV3-2) and TRBJ1-2, with TRBD1 matching over 7 bases. Germline V gene data show CDR1 as LGHDT and CDR2 as YNNKEL (reference sequence). The CDR3 is made up of 12 amino acids. Unmatched junction bases numbered 3, after V lost 5 bases and J lost 6 bases.

The V call is TRBV15, the J call TRBJ1-1, with TRBD1 as a possible D gene (6 bases). CDR1 is LNHNV and CDR2 is YYDKDF in the germline V gene (reference sequence). The CDR3 is 16 amino acids. The ends were cut back, 2 bases at V and 0 bases at J, with 13 bases in the middle. The CDR3 DNA is TGTGCCACCAGCAGATGGACAGCGATCATGAACACTGAAGCTTTCTTT. The encoded protein is CATSRWTAIMNTEAFF.

For the CDR3, the DNA is TGTGCCAGCAGCCCAGGGTTTCGCAATCAGCCCCAGCATTTT. It translates to CASSPGFRNQPQHF. The gene calls are TRBV4-2 and TRBJ1-5, with a possible D match to TRBD1 (5 bases). V lost 4 bases to trimming and J lost 2 bases, with 9 bases between them. The CDR3 is 14 residues long. Germline lookup yields CDR1 LGHNA and CDR2 YNFKEQ.